The 24 T cell receptor beta chains below come from one sample, sequenced in a study of response to subunit inactivated influenza vaccine. One entry per CDR3 protein, called by TCRdb with MiXCR from the RT-PCR reads. This table holds about 480,000 distinct CDR3 sequences, about 25% found once. The sample in question was CD4+ T cells sorted from PBMCs, obtained 5 days after vaccination. These receptors were collected from a man aged 45-65 years who received an inactivated influenza vaccine.

This chain joins TRBV7-2 and TRBJ2-7, with a possible D match to TRBD1 (5 bases). Looked up from germline, CDR1 is SGHTA and CDR2 is FQGNSA. V was shortened by 5 bases and J by 3 bases, with 14 bases between the two germline ends. This CDR3 is built from 14 residues. The CDR3 spells CASSGANHNYEQYF. The DNA of the CDR3 is TGTGCCAGCAGCGGGGCGAACCACAACTACGAGCAGTACTTC.

This clonotype was seen at least ten times. The chain employs TRBV6-1 and TRBJ2-1; 10 bases agree with TRBD1. Trimming removed 7 bases from V and 4 bases from J; junction bases left unmatched: 7. The CDR3 runs 15 residues. The germline gives CDR1 MNHNS, CDR2 SASEGT. DNA of the CDR3: TGTGCCAGCATTCTGGACAGGGGGTCGTACAATGAGCAGTTCTTC. Amino acids: CASILDRGSYNEQFF.

The chain recombines TRBV10-3 with TRBJ2-7, with TRBD1 matching over 11 bases. The CDR3 sequence is 13 residues long. Germline loops: CDR1 ENHRY, CDR2 SYGVKD. Unmatched junction bases numbered 5, after V lost 10 bases and J lost 3 bases. In nucleotides, the CDR3 is TGTGCCACGGCCGGGACAGGGGGCTACGAGCAGTACTTC. This translates into CATAGTGGYEQYF.

This chain links TRBV10-3 with TRBJ2-5, with D possibly being TRBD1 (6 bases). V was pared by 4 bases and J by 5 bases, with 8 bases between. This CDR3 spans 12 amino acids. Germline V gene sequence: CDR1 ENHRY, CDR2 SYGVKD. The CDR3 region is CAISGGPETQYF. In DNA form, the CDR3 reads TGTGCCATCAGTGGGGGGCCGGAGACCCAGTACTTC.

This clonotype appeared a few times. The V gene is TRBV24-1, the J gene TRBJ2-3; D is tentatively TRBD1 or TRBD2 (7 bases each). V lost 3 bases and J 5 bases, leaving 17 bases between the germline ends. CDR3 size: 16 residues. The V gene's germline CDR1 is KGHDR and CDR2 SFDVKD. This CDR3 reads CATSDNQGGRGDTQYF. For the CDR3, the DNA is TGTGCCACCAGTGATAACCAGGGGGGGCGAGGAGATACGCAGTATTTT.

The sample holds a few counts of this clonotype. J is TRBJ2-5 and V is TRBV20-1; D may be TRBD1 or TRBD2 (5 bases each). Trimming pared 2 bases from V and 0 bases from J, leaving 10 bases between. Germline lookup yields CDR1 DFQATT and CDR2 SNEGSKA (reference sequence). The CDR3 has 14 residues. Written as DNA, the CDR3 is TGCAGTGCTAGATACGGGACCAACCAAGAGACCCAGTACTTC. Protein sequence: CSARYGTNQETQYF.

V gene TRBV5-1 combines with J gene TRBJ2-7; D ambiguous. The CDR3 is made up of 15 amino acids. Germline CDR1 and CDR2: SGHRS and YFSETQ. V shed 4 bases and J shed 0 bases, with 14 bases lying between them. The CDR3 region is CASSPSAESSYEQYF. CDR3 coding DNA: TGCGCCAGCAGCCCCAGCGCAGAGAGCTCCTACGAGCAGTACTTC.

This clonotype was detected a few times. This chain connects TRBV7-2 to TRBJ2-3, with TRBD2 identical over 8 bases. Unmatched junction bases numbered 4, after V lost 2 bases and J lost 6 bases. CDR1 and CDR2 (germline): SGHTA, FQGNSA. This CDR3 has 14 amino acids. CDR3 sequence reads: CASSLKAGADTQYF. The CDR3 DNA follows: TGTGCCAGCAGCTTAAAAGCGGGGGCCGATACGCAGTATTTT.

The rearrangement links TRBV6-1 to TRBJ2-7; D is undetermined. There are 14 residues in the CDR3. Germline assignment: CDR1 MNHNS and CDR2 SASEGT. V lost 5 bases, J lost 7 bases, and 18 bases lay in between. The CDR3 here is CASSPSTLLREQYF. The CDR3 nucleotides are TGTGCCAGCAGTCCCAGCACTCTACTGAGGGAGCAGTACTTC.

Only a few counts were recorded for this clonotype. CDR3 protein: CASSPQQTGGGTQYF. CDR3 DNA sequence: TGCGCCAGCAGCCCGCAGCAGACAGGCGGCGGTACGCAGTATTTT. The chain recombines TRBV5-1 with TRBJ2-3, with TRBD1 as a possible D gene (6 bases). V was cut by 4 bases and J by 8 bases, with 20 bases left in between. Germline V lookup: CDR1 SGHRS, CDR2 YFSETQ. There are 15 residues in the CDR3.

The table lists this clonotype with a few counts. This chain joins TRBV9 and TRBJ2-1; D possibly uses TRBD1 or TRBD2 (5 bases each). V dropped 0 bases and J dropped 0 bases, with 7 bases sitting between them. The CDR3 extends over 15 amino acids. CDR1 SGDLS and CDR2 YYNGEE come from the germline V gene. CDR3 sequence (DNA): TGTGCCAGCAGCGTAGTCGGGACCTCCTACAATGAGCAGTTCTTC. Translated: CASSVVGTSYNEQFF.

This clonotype occurred a few times. V is TRBV19 and J is TRBJ2-7; 9 bases fit TRBD2. CDR3 length: 15 residues. J gave up 4 bases and V 4 bases, and 8 bases lay outside the gene matches. Germline V gives CDR1 LNHDA, CDR2 SQIVND (reference sequence). The CDR3 DNA follows: TGTGCCAGTAGTAGCGGCGGGAGGGCCCCATACGAGCAGTACTTC. Translating gives CASSSGGRAPYEQYF.

This clonotype has only one observation. The chain links TRBV18 to TRBJ2-7, with D possibly being TRBD2 (5 bases). V lost 0 bases to trimming and J lost 6 bases, with 18 bases between them. Germline V lookup: CDR1 KGHSH, CDR2 LQKENI. This CDR3 is built from 16 residues. The CDR3: CASSPPNVQREGEQYF. The CDR3 nucleotides are TGTGCCAGCTCACCACCGAATGTCCAGAGAGAGGGCGAGCAGTACTTC.

The J gene is TRBJ1-1, the V gene TRBV5-1, with D unresolved. V lost 0 bases, J lost 1 base, and 10 bases lay in between. There are 15 residues in the CDR3. Germline V gives CDR1 SGHRS, CDR2 YFSETQ. CDR3 bases: TGCGCCAGCAGCTTGGGTCACAATTCGAACACTGAAGCTTTCTTT. Protein: CASSLGHNSNTEAFF.

The genes are TRBV4-3 and TRBJ2-3; D is uncertain. The germline gives CDR1 LGHNA, CDR2 YSLEER. The CDR3 sequence is 16 residues long. The V end lost 0 bases, the J end lost 0 bases, and 10 bases lay between the germline ends. CDR3 sequence reads: CASSQDQARSTDTQYF. In DNA, the CDR3 is TGCGCCAGCAGCCAAGATCAGGCGCGGAGCACAGATACGCAGTATTTT.

This clonotype was observed a handful of times. V and J are TRBV12-3 or TRBV12-4 and TRBJ2-2, with 7 bases lining up with TRBD1. The V segment lost 8 bases and the J segment 0 bases; nucleotides outside the gene matches: 0. This CDR3 has 13 amino acids. CDR3 DNA: TGTGCCAGCGGACAGGCGAACACCGGGGAGCTGTTTTTT. Residues: CASGQANTGELFF.

CDR3 sequence: CSAIGDRVEKLFF. As DNA, the CDR3 is TGCAGTGCAATAGGCGACAGGGTTGAAAAACTGTTTTTT. This chain links TRBV20-1 with TRBJ1-4, with 7 bases fitting TRBD1. CDR1 is DFQATT and CDR2 is SNEGSKA in the germline V gene (reference sequence). V dropped 6 bases and J dropped 7; count of bases not matched to a gene: 8. The CDR3 covers 13 residues.

The rearrangement joins TRBV7-9 to TRBJ2-1, with TRBD2 identical over 12 bases. This CDR3 has 16 residues. Unmatched junction bases numbered 6, after V lost 4 bases and J lost 5 bases. Germline V gives CDR1 SEHNR, CDR2 FQNEAQ (reference sequence). DNA for the CDR3: TGTGCCAGCAGCTCCCTACTAGCGGGAGGACACAATGAGCAGTTCTTC. Protein: CASSSLLAGGHNEQFF. The full variable domain, in which reference TRBV7-9 and TRBJ2-1 provide the parts outside the CDR3, is DTGVSQNPRHKITKRGQNVTFRCDPISEHNRLYWYRQTLGQGPEFLTYFQNEAQLEKSRLLSDRFSAERPKGSFSTLEIQRTEQGDSAMYLCASSSLLAGGHNEQFFGPGTRLTVL.

The V call is TRBV20-1, the J call TRBJ1-1, with D possibly being TRBD1 (6 bases). Trimming took 6 bases from V and 4 from J, leaving 18 bases between them. The CDR3 loop spans 14 amino acids. Germline loops: CDR1 DFQATT, CDR2 SNEGSKA (reference sequence). The DNA for the CDR3 is TGCAGTGCAAGGGGGGCCGCAGGGGCCACTGAAGCTTTCTTT. As protein: CSARGAAGATEAFF.

The table lists this clonotype with a few counts. The chain is built from TRBV7-8 and TRBJ2-7; D is perhaps TRBD1 (6 bases). The CDR3 loop spans 17 amino acids. V was shortened by 5 bases and J by 4 bases, with 24 bases between the two germline ends. CDR1 is SGHVS, CDR2 FQNEAQ, per germline. The CDR3 loop is CASSPPTGRETGYEQYF. The DNA of the CDR3 is TGTGCCAGCAGCCCCCCGACAGGCCGAGAAACGGGGTACGAGCAGTACTTC. Together with reference TRBV7-8 and TRBJ2-7, the CDR3 gives the full variable domain: GAGVSQSPRYKVAKRGQDVALRCDPISGHVSLFWYQQALGQGPEFLTYFQNEAQLDKSGLPSDRFFAERPEGSVSTLKIQRTQQEDSAVYLCASSPPTGRETGYEQYFGPGTRLTVT.

The gene calls are TRBV6-2 or TRBV6-3 and TRBJ2-7; D gene unclear. The germline V gene has CDR1 MNHEY and CDR2 SVGEGT. CDR3 length equals 13 residues. The V end lost 2 bases, the J end lost 6 bases, and 11 bases lay between the germline ends. Here the CDR3 DNA reads TGTGCCAGCAGTTACAGACAAGCAGGCGAGCAGTACTTC. Translating gives CASSYRQAGEQYF.

This clonotype showed up just a few times. CDR3 amino acids: CSVRTDTYGYTF. Written as DNA, the CDR3 is TGCAGCGTTCGGACAGATACCTATGGCTACACCTTC. V and J are TRBV29-1 and TRBJ1-2, with D maybe TRBD1 (6 bases). Germline CDR1 is SQVTM and CDR2 is ANQGSEA. The V gene lost 5 bases and the J gene lost 4 bases, with 11 bases spanning the gap. The CDR3 sequence is 12 residues long.

The rearrangement uses TRBV27 and TRBJ2-3, with 10 bases matching TRBD2. Unmatched junction bases numbered 8, after V lost 3 bases and J lost 5 bases. This CDR3 is 16 amino acids long. Germline V CDR1 and CDR2: MNHEY, SMNVEV (reference sequence). This CDR3 reads CASSFVPSGGLDTQYF. The CDR3 nucleotides read TGTGCCAGCAGTTTCGTCCCTAGCGGGGGTCTAGATACGCAGTATTTT.

A single count supports this clonotype. This rearrangement joins TRBV7-7 to TRBJ2-3; no definite D call. With 5 bases removed from V and 10 bases from J, the gap between germline ends came to 16 bases. Germline V CDR1 and CDR2: SSHAT, FNYEAQ (reference sequence). The CDR3 spans 13 residues. The CDR3 DNA reads as TGTGCCAGCAGCCTTAACCGCCAAGACGCGCAGTATTTT. Translating it yields CASSLNRQDAQYF.